This T cell receptor (beta chain) was obtained from a study of T-cell reconstitution after alpha-beta-depleted transplantation in children. Preparation of the TCRbeta library used unique molecular identifiers. TCRdb redid the calling of the PCR reads with MiXCR, one entry per CDR3 protein. The repertoire holds about 310,000 distinct CDR3 sequences, with about a quarter as singletons. Trimming took off 1 base at V and 1 base at J, with 5 bases between the two ends. Per germline, CDR1 SQVTM and CDR2 ANQGSEA. The CDR3 contains 13 residues. Regarding the study as a whole: A year post-transplant, T-cell counts and diversity derived mostly from newly produced T cells. The study reportedly traced alpha-beta T cells about two months after transplant to several hundred expanded graft clones.

As for this clonotype: Its antigen is as yet unknown.

The sequence was obtained from a male patient between 5 and 17 years old who had a stem cell transplant for acute lymphoblastic leukemia, so the T cells may come from the graft donor. Sequenced material: PBMCs, mostly from graft donor cells, taken 180 days after TCRalphabeta/CD19-depleted stem cell transplant. The chain has TRBV29-1 and TRBJ1-5; no firm D call. CDR3 in amino acids: CSVEAGSNQPQHF. The CDR3 DNA is TGCAGCGTTGAAGCGGGCAGCAATCAGCCCCAGCATTTT.